This T cell receptor beta chain was profiled in a study of cytomegalovirus exposure and HLA in healthy donors. Study in general: The 110 million or so unique TCR beta sequences, from some 170 million T cells, were found by an earlier analysis. For the 300 to 450 genotyped donors, roughly 80% fell within the Caucasian-associated ancestry cluster. Points from the study as a whole: Analysis was performed later, and it showed HLA-associated TCR beta chains to be more clonally expanded than equally common others.

Worth noting for this clone: Its antigen is as yet unknown.

The PCR made use of 60 Vbeta and 13 Jbeta primers. Some clones are missing from TCRdb's copy, which holds only in-frame ones; the method was immunoSEQ multiplex PCR. Its table records 70,000 or so clones. The sequenced sample was PBMCs. The source is a man aged 35 to 55 in good health and CMV-seronegative.

CDR3 region: CASSLSLGRSYEQYF. CDR3 coding DNA: TGTGCCAGCAGCTTATCTCTAGGGAGGTCCTACGAGCAGTACTTC. This chain connects TRBV7-9 to TRBJ2-5; possible D gene TRBD2, 6 bases. The last part of the DNA fits TRBJ2-7 better; the J call may be wrong. Germline-derived CDR1 and CDR2 are SEHNR and FQNEAQ (reference sequence). The CDR3 spans 15 residues.